The 6 T cell receptor beta chains presented below share a single source sample, sequenced in a study of T cells in Graves' hyperthyroidism and ophthalmopathy. The source material, RNA transcripts, was used to amplify TCR beta CDR3 regions. In the first-round RT-PCR of the TCR CDR3, the HTBI primer set was used. TCRdb ran MiXCR on the multiplex PCR reads and lists one entry per CDR3 protein. The sample shows over 700,000 distinct CDR3 sequences, approximately 36% of them seen only once. Material for sequencing was blood. These TCRs come from a woman in her 40s with Graves' hyperthyroidism.

Ten or more counts support this clonotype. The chain employs TRBV7-2 and TRBJ2-5; tentatively, D is TRBD1 or TRBD2 (5 bases each). The CDR3 covers 14 residues. Germline assignment: CDR1 SGHTA and CDR2 FQGNSA. V was shortened by 5 bases and J by 2 bases, with 12 bases between the two germline ends. The CDR3: CASSPDWGQETQYF. The CDR3 DNA reads TGTGCCAGCAGCCCCGACTGGGGGCAAGAGACCCAGTACTTC.

The table lists this clonotype with a few counts. The chain has TRBV12-3 or TRBV12-4 and TRBJ2-7; D might be TRBD2 (5 bases). There are 13 residues in the CDR3. V dropped 3 bases and J dropped 2 bases, with 8 bases sitting between them. The CDR3 DNA reads as TGTGCCAGCAGTTTCCGGCGGGCCTACGAGCAGTACTTC. It translates to CASSFRRAYEQYF.

V gene TRBV29-1 combines with J gene TRBJ2-7; the match to TRBD2 covers 8 bases. The CDR3 extends over 16 amino acids. Trimming removed 6 bases from V and 0 bases from J; junction bases left unmatched: 13. Germline V lookup: CDR1 SQVTM, CDR2 ANQGSEA. The CDR3 loop reads CSVEIREGRFSYEQYF. The CDR3 region has the DNA TGCAGCGTCGAAATTCGGGAGGGCAGATTCTCCTACGAGCAGTACTTC.

The chain employs TRBV4-3 and TRBJ1-6; TRBD1 might be the D (5 bases). CDR1 is LGHNA, CDR2 YSLEER, per germline. This CDR3 comprises 15 residues. The V end was cut by 0 bases, the J end by 10 bases, with 13 bases between. CDR3 DNA sequence: TGCGCCAGCAGCCAAGAAACAGACAGACGGTCACCCCTCCACTTT. As protein: CASSQETDRRSPLHF.

Regarding this clonotype: Given a much more abundant clone one base away, this may be a read error. The genes are TRBV29-1 and TRBJ2-7; TRBD1 is a possible D gene (5 bases). Between the trimmed V and J ends, which lost 6 bases and 4 bases, there was a span of 16 bases. Germline CDR1 SQVTM, CDR2 ANQGSEA. CDR3 size: 13 residues. The CDR3 bases are TGCAGCGTAAGGCCCCAGGGTCGGTACGAGCAGTACTTC. Protein product: CSVRPQGRYEQYF.

As for this clonotype: At one of its ends the junction is not consistent with the germline gene, which may arise from a read error. The chain couples TRBV7-2 to TRBJ1-2, with D unclear. Germline CDR1 SGHTA, CDR2 FQGNSA. The CDR3 length is 13 residues. The CDR3 DNA reads as TGTGCCAGCAGCTGGAAAGGGAACTATGGCTGCACCTTC. It specifies CASSWKGNYGCTF. The complete variable domain, with remaining parts taken from reference TRBV7-2 and TRBJ1-2, reads GAGVSQSPSNKVTEKGKDVELRCDPISGHTALYWYRQSLGQGLEFLIYFQGNSAPDKSGLPSDRFSAERTGGSVSTLTIQRTQQEDSAVYLCASSWKGNYGCTFGSGTRLTVV.